These T cell receptor beta chains were read from a single sample in a study of T cell responses to AZD1222 COVID-19 vaccine. Sequenced by immunoSEQ multiplex PCR; TCRdb stores in-frame clones only, minus some. The sample has under 200,000 clones; about 93% are singletons. Source: peripheral blood, taken on day 0 of AZD1222 vaccination. These receptors all come from an adult in good health. The CDR3 runs from the conserved cysteine through the conserved F or W.

j_call v_call cdr3_aa
TRBJ1-2 TRBV14 CASSRGQGLNGYTF
TRBJ1-2 TRBV7-9 CASSLSLGPTYGYTF
TRBJ1-2 TRBV7-9 CASSPRGGTGYGYTF
TRBJ1-1 TRBV3-1/TRBV3-2 CASSQRESTEAFF
TRBJ2-1 TRBV7-9 CASSLVLAGNEQFF
TRBJ1-1 TRBV28 CASSTWNTEAFF
TRBJ2-7 TRBV16 CASSQSGTAYEQYF
TRBJ2-7 TRBV7-9 CASSPGTGGYEQYF
TRBJ1-1 TRBV5-4 CASRSGTQGEAFF
TRBJ1-2 TRBV9 CASSALEYGYTF
TRBJ1-4 TRBV19 CASSTANNEKLFF
TRBJ1-4 TRBV5-1 CASSDQGATNEKLFF
TRBJ1-2 TRBV30 CAWSGGDSYGYTF
TRBJ2-3 TRBV5-1 CASSLNLRGPDTQYF
TRBJ2-5 TRBV3-1/TRBV3-2 CASSPLAGVLEETQYF
TRBJ1-2 TRBV5-1 CASSLRANYGYTF
TRBJ1-5 TRBV21-1 CASKPTYPRRGNQPQHF
TRBJ1-4 TRBV10-3 CAISESPVRTNEKLFF
TRBJ1-3 TRBV4-1 CASSLIGHSGNTIYF
TRBJ1-5 TRBV19 CASSTNDGDSRPQHF
TRBJ2-7 TRBV18 CASSPGRQSDEQYF
TRBJ2-3 TRBV10-1 CASSRTRELADTQYF
TRBJ2-7 TRBV14 CASSQGQGAYEQYF
TRBJ1-1 TRBV6-5 CASTTGVGVREAFF
TRBJ2-3 TRBV25-1 CASSDRAQGQYF
TRBJ2-4 TRBV11-2 CASSTGTSVHTQNIQYF
TRBJ1-5 TRBV28 CASSWAGREPQHF
TRBJ1-2 TRBV10-3 CAITPEGGGYTF
TRBJ1-1 TRBV7-8 CASSLFMNTEAFF
TRBJ2-2 TRBV6-5 CASSSSGGNTGELFF
TRBJ1-1 TRBV27 CASSSPGLNTEAFF
TRBJ1-4 TRBV7-9 CASGTRGNEKLFF
TRBJ2-2 TRBV9 CASSVARDARTGELFF
TRBJ2-1 TRBV12-3/TRBV12-4 CASAKRVEQFF